The clone carrying this T cell receptor beta chain was seen only once. Using immunoSEQ multiplex PCR, the repertoire was profiled, and TCRdb retains in-frame clones only, with some absent. The top ten clones hold 1% to 1.3% of a sample with hundreds of thousands of clones, 85% to 90% of them seen once. V trimming: 4 bases; J trimming: 6 bases; junction bases outside the gene matches: 6. The germline CDR1 and CDR2 sequences are SQVTM and ANQGSEA. There are 13 residues in the CDR3. The data originate from a study of blood T cell repertoires in COVID-19. The chain recombines TRBV29-1 with TRBJ2-7; 10 positions match TRBD2. This receptor was identified in a man aged 30 to 39 who had recovered from COVID-19. Sequencing input: PBMCs or T cells enriched from blood (not recorded which). The CDR3 sequence: CSVVPSGRAEQYF. Written as DNA, the CDR3 is TGCAGCGTTGTGCCTAGCGGGAGAGCCGAGCAGTACTTC.